The entry that follows covers one T cell receptor beta chain sequence. This sample is part of a study of T cells in Graves' hyperthyroidism and ophthalmopathy. Study details: Specimen type is peripheral blood, collected at initial diagnosis prior to any treatment.

Among the patients, aged 18 to 65, hyperthyroidism was newly diagnosed and had lasted under 2 months. Amplification targeted TCR beta CDR3 regions from RNA transcripts. HTBI primers were the set used in a first-round RT-PCR of the TCR CDR3. Via MiXCR, TCRdb re-called the multiplex PCR reads, giving one row per CDR3 protein. Of 300,000 to 450,000 distinct CDR3 sequences detected, roughly 14% appear once; the ten largest clones hold around 20%. The CDR3 contains 15 residues. Trimming took 5 bases from V and 7 from J, leaving 21 bases between them. Germline CDR1 and CDR2: KGHSH and LQKENI. The clonotype originates from a young man with Graves' hyperthyroidism that later progressed to Graves' ophthalmopathy. The chain has TRBV18 and TRBJ2-7; TRBD1 might be the D (7 bases). The sample taken for sequencing was blood. The CDR3, as DNA: TGTGCCAGCTCATCGGACAGGCCCCCGGCGGGGGAGCAGTACTTC. Translating gives CASSSDRPPAGEQYF. The complete variable domain, with remaining parts taken from reference TRBV18 and TRBJ2-7, reads NAGVMQNPRHLVRRRGQEARLRCSPMKGHSHVYWYRQLPEEGLKFMVYLQKENIIDESGMPKERFSAEFPKEGPSILRIQQVVRGDSAAYFCASSSDRPPAGEQYFGPGTRLTVT.